Each of the 8 T cell receptor beta chains below was sequenced from the same sample in a study of OX40 agonist ivuxolimab in advanced cancers. The method was immunoSEQ multiplex PCR; TCRdb's version includes in-frame clones alone and lacks a portion of them. This table has about 100,000 clones, around 93% appearing once. The sample here was CD4+ or CD8+ T cells sorted from blood, taken in a trial of the OX40 agonist ivuxolimab. The receptors were gathered from an adult with an advanced solid tumor such as melanoma, head and neck, liver or kidney cancer.

The J gene is TRBJ2-7, the V gene TRBV14; no clear D gene. Germline CDR1 and CDR2: SGHDN and FVKESK. The CDR3 covers 15 residues. The V and J ends lost 0 bases and 0 bases respectively, with 9 bases between them. CDR3: CASSQDIGTSYEQYF. For the CDR3, the DNA is TGTGCCAGCAGCCAAGATATCGGCACCTCCTACGAGCAGTACTTC.

The chain combines TRBV5-1 with TRBJ1-1, with a tentative D call TRBD1 (5 bases). With 3 bases removed from V and 0 bases from J, the gap between germline ends came to 12 bases. Germline values: CDR1 SGHRS, CDR2 YFSETQ. The CDR3 has 15 residues. CDR3 protein: CASSWAAGLNTEAFF. In nucleotides, the CDR3 is TGCGCCAGCAGCTGGGCGGCAGGGCTGAACACTGAAGCTTTCTTT.

The V call is TRBV6-7, the J call TRBJ2-3; 7 nucleotides agree with TRBD1. TRBV6-7 is labeled an ORF, and its function is uncertain. The CDR3 spans 19 residues. The trim removed 7 bases at V and 2 bases at J, leaving 21 bases unmatched. The CDR3 DNA sequence: TGTGCCAGCACCTACTCCCCTTACCGGGACAGAACCACCACAGATACGCAGTATTTT. The encoded protein is CASTYSPYRDRTTTDTQYF.

The V and J genes are TRBV7-9 and TRBJ2-3, with 7 bases that match TRBD2. CDR1 SEHNR and CDR2 FQNEAQ come from the germline V gene (reference sequence). This CDR3 contains 15 residues. V lost 3 bases and J lost 3; bases outside the gene matches: 6. The CDR3 nucleotides read TGTGCCAGCAGCTTGCGGGAGAGTTTGACAGATACGCAGTATTTT. As protein: CASSLRESLTDTQYF.

The chain couples TRBV5-1 to TRBJ2-5; D remains ambiguous. The ends were cut back, 3 bases at V and 7 bases at J, with 13 bases in the middle. CDR1 and CDR2 (germline): SGHRS, YFSETQ. The CDR3 runs 13 residues. The CDR3 DNA reads as TGCGCCAGCAGCTCCACATTACGTGGGACCCAGTACTTC. Residues: CASSSTLRGTQYF.

The genes are TRBV6-6 and TRBJ2-7; perhaps D is TRBD1 or TRBD2 (5 bases each). Trimming shortened V by 6 bases and J by 0 bases, and 15 bases separated the two germline ends. The germline V gene encodes CDR1 MNHNY and CDR2 SVGAGI (reference sequence). The CDR3 is 15 residues long. CDR3 nucleotide sequence: TGTGCCAGCAGGCCCCGAGGGGAGAGCTCCTACGAGCAGTACTTC. Translation gives CASRPRGESSYEQYF.

This chain joins TRBV29-1 and TRBJ1-3; TRBD1 might be the D (5 bases). The V gene's germline CDR1 is SQVTM and CDR2 ANQGSEA. Trimming took 3 bases from V and 3 from J, leaving 6 bases between them. The CDR3 runs 12 residues. Here the CDR3 reads CSVERGGNTIYF. DNA of the CDR3: TGCAGCGTTGAGAGGGGTGGAAACACCATATATTTT. The entire variable domain, with the rest obtained from reference TRBV29-1 and TRBJ1-3, is as follows: SAVISQKPSRDICQRGTSLTIQCQVDSQVTMMFWYRQQPGQSLTLIATANQGSEATYESGFVIDKFPISRPNLTFSTLTVSNMSPEDSSIYLCSVERGGNTIYFGEGSWLTVV.

This rearrangement joins TRBV4-3 to TRBJ1-3, with TRBD1 as a possible D gene (5 bases). Per germline, CDR1 LGHNA and CDR2 YSLEER. The CDR3 extends over 16 amino acids. Trimming stripped 0 bases from V and 0 bases from J, with 9 bases between. CDR3 amino acids: CASSQEAGFSGNTIYF. The CDR3 DNA is TGCGCCAGCAGCCAAGAGGCAGGGTTCTCTGGAAACACCATATATTTT.